The 14 T cell receptor beta chains given below trace back to one sample, sequenced in a study of T-cell reconstitution after alpha-beta-depleted transplantation in children. Preparing the TCRbeta library involved the use of unique molecular identifiers. Each CDR3 protein gets one entry after TCRdb re-called the PCR reads with MiXCR. Here the sample spans a few hundred thousand distinct CDR3 sequences, 10% to 13% being singletons. The sequences come from PBMCs from the stem cell graft donor, collected from the stem cell graft. Source of these receptors: a human donor who donated a stem cell graft to a child with acute lymphoblastic leukemia.

This clonotype was observed a handful of times. CDR3 nucleotides: TGTGCCAGCAGCCTTAGGGCGGGCAGCGTCTCGAGCTCCTACAATGAGCAGTTCTTC. Amino acid sequence: CASSLRAGSVSSSYNEQFF. V usage is TRBV7-8 and J usage is TRBJ2-1; D is perhaps TRBD2 (5 bases). Trimming removed 5 bases at V and 0 bases at J, with 23 bases between. Germline V gene lookup returns CDR1 SGHVS and CDR2 FQNEAQ. The CDR3 runs 19 residues.

The chain joins TRBV30 to TRBJ1-4; 10 nucleotides agree with TRBD1. The germline V gene encodes CDR1 GTSNPN and CDR2 SVGIG (reference sequence). The V and J ends lost 3 bases and 8 bases, in that order; junction bases with no gene match: 12. This CDR3 is 16 amino acids long. The CDR3, as DNA: TGTGCCTGGAGCAACATGACAGGGGGCCGTGACGAAAAACTGTTTTTT. It codes for CAWSNMTGGRDEKLFF.

This clonotype was recorded a few times. This chain uses TRBV20-1 with TRBJ2-2, with D perhaps matching TRBD1 (6 bases). This CDR3 is built from 13 residues. Trimming removed 6 bases from V and 8 bases from J, with 16 bases in between. Germline CDR1 is DFQATT and CDR2 is SNEGSKA (reference sequence). The CDR3 DNA follows: TGCAGTGCATCAAGGCAAGGGGGAGGGGAGCTGTTTTTT. As protein: CSASRQGGGELFF.

This clonotype was seen a handful of times. This chain's CDR3 is CASSSTSADNEQFF. The DNA for the CDR3 is TGTGCCAGCAGTTCGACTAGCGCCGACAATGAGCAGTTCTTC. The chain is built from TRBV12-3 or TRBV12-4 and TRBJ2-1; 8 nucleotides line up with TRBD2. This CDR3 has 14 residues. The V gene end was trimmed by 4 bases and the J gene end by 5 bases; junction bases not matched to a gene: 4.

This clonotype has a count of ten or more. The chain recombines TRBV24-1 with TRBJ2-7, with D perhaps matching TRBD1 (5 bases). Germline V gene sequence: CDR1 KGHDR, CDR2 SFDVKD. Deletions cut 4 bases from V and 4 bases from J, with 10 bases between. The CDR3 totals 13 residues. Written as DNA, the CDR3 is TGTGCCACCAGTGACTCCCAGGGATACGAGCAGTACTTC. Translation: CATSDSQGYEQYF.

This clonotype was picked up many times. The chain carries TRBV6-5 and TRBJ1-3; D not certain. This CDR3 is built from 11 residues. Germline CDR1 MNHEY, CDR2 SVGAGI. Trimming shortened V by 8 bases and J by 8 bases, and 10 bases separated the two germline ends. In DNA, the CDR3 is TGTGCCAGCGGGAACTCGGACACCATATATTTT. Residues: CASGNSDTIYF.

The chain combines TRBV3-1 with TRBJ2-5; 7 nucleotides align to TRBD2. The V segment lost 4 bases and the J segment 0 bases; nucleotides outside the gene matches: 8. The CDR3 spans 16 residues. The germline gives CDR1 LGHDT, CDR2 YNNKEL (reference sequence). As DNA, the CDR3 is TGTGCCAGCAGCCCCCTGGAAGCGGGAAACCAAGAGACCCAGTACTTC. Amino acids: CASSPLEAGNQETQYF.

This clonotype was seen at least ten times. This chain joins TRBV27 and TRBJ2-2, with unresolved D. The CDR3 consists of 12 residues. CDR1 is MNHEY, CDR2 SMNVEV, per germline (reference sequence). V lost 5 bases to trimming and J lost 8 bases, with 9 bases between them. CDR3 DNA sequence: TGTGCCAGCAGTCCGATCCTGGGGGAGCTGTTTTTT. Its protein is CASSPILGELFF.

This clonotype was seen only a few times. This sequence joins TRBV7-9 and TRBJ2-7; 7 nucleotides match TRBD2. This CDR3 comprises 15 residues. Germline V gene sequence: CDR1 SEHNR, CDR2 FQNEAQ (reference sequence). The ends lost 5 bases at V and 0 bases at J; junction bases unmatched: 7. The DNA of the CDR3 is TGTGCCAGCAGCCAACCACTAGCGACCTCCTACGAGCAGTACTTC. Its translation is CASSQPLATSYEQYF. The complete variable domain, with remaining parts taken from reference TRBV7-9 and TRBJ2-7, reads DTGVSQNPRHKITKRGQNVTFRCDPISEHNRLYWYRQTLGQGPEFLTYFQNEAQLEKSRLLSDRFSAERPKGSFSTLEIQRTEQGDSAMYLCASSQPLATSYEQYFGPGTRLTVT.

In its sample, this clonotype was seen many times. V usage is TRBV12-3 or TRBV12-4 and J usage is TRBJ2-1; TRBD2 matches 9 bases. The junction had 14 bases not matched to a gene; V was cut back by 3 bases and J by 8 bases. This CDR3 has 17 residues. CDR3 in amino acids: CASSLGARLAGRDEQFF. The CDR3 DNA reads TGTGCCAGCAGTTTGGGGGCGAGGCTAGCGGGAAGGGATGAGCAGTTCTTC.

This clonotype was picked up a small number of times. V gene TRBV19 combines with J gene TRBJ1-5; TRBD1 agrees at 10 bases. The CDR3 loop spans 14 amino acids. Germline CDR1 reads LNHDA; CDR2 reads SQIVND (reference sequence). The ends lost 5 bases at V and 6 bases at J; junction bases unmatched: 4. CDR3 residues: CASSADRGLQPQHF. CDR3 nucleotide sequence: TGTGCCAGTAGTGCCGACAGGGGGCTTCAGCCCCAGCATTTT.

The chain is built from TRBV11-2 and TRBJ2-3, with TRBD2 identical over 8 bases. This CDR3 contains 15 residues. The J segment lost 7 bases and the V segment lost 3 bases, leaving 9 bases of the junction unmatched. Germline V CDR1 and CDR2: SGHAT, FQNNGV. DNA of the CDR3: TGTGCCAGCAGCTTCATAGCGGGATCAACATATACGCAGTATTTT. Translation gives CASSFIAGSTYTQYF.

As concerns this clonotype: The germline gene is not matched at one end of the junction; a read error may be the cause. This rearrangement joins TRBV7-6 to TRBJ2-1; 7 positions agree with TRBD2. Germline V gene sequence: CDR1 SGHVS, CDR2 FNYEAQ. The CDR3 consists of 12 residues. CDR3: CASSSGAGESQF. The CDR3 nucleotides read TGTGCCAGCAGCTCCGGGGCGGGAGAGTCCCAGTTC.

This chain joins TRBV3-1 and TRBJ2-7; 8 bases fit TRBD2. CDR3 length equals 13 residues. V lost 4 bases to trimming and J lost 6 bases; unmatched junction nucleotides: 5. CDR1 is LGHDT, CDR2 YNNKEL, per germline (reference sequence). The chain's CDR3 is CASSPGTRGEQYF. The CDR3 DNA reads TGTGCCAGCAGCCCTGGGACTAGGGGCGAGCAGTACTTC.